This TCR beta chain was found in a study of CD8 T cells in ankylosing spondylitis. Broader study findings: Ankylosing spondylitis blood seemed to carry a telltale TCR beta motif made of under ten highly homologous variants.

This CDR3 has 15 amino acids. V lost 6 bases and J lost 4, with 16 bases in between. CDR1 and CDR2 from the germline V gene are SNHLY and FYNNEI. This clonotype was seen many times. Its antigen is unidentified. TCRdb used MiXCR to reprocess the 5' RACE reads, holding one entry per CDR3 protein. The sample yields some 450,000 distinct CDR3 sequences, approximately 17% seen once. Sample: blood, either unsorted or a sorted T cell fraction (not recorded which). The sequence was obtained from a male donor with ankylosing spondylitis. V gene TRBV2 combines with J gene TRBJ2-1; possibly TRBD1 for D (6 bases). This CDR3 reads CASSLGQTQYNEQFF. CDR3 in DNA: TGTGCCAGCAGCCTTGGACAGACACAATACAATGAGCAGTTCTTC.